The 15 T cell receptor beta chains below all came from one sample that was sequenced in a study of identical twins. TCRdb re-called the 5' RACE reads through MiXCR, storing one row per CDR3 protein. This sample has 1,800,000 or so distinct CDR3 sequences, with around 29% found just once. The material sequenced was cord blood. These receptors were obtained from a newborn girl in good health.

This clonotype was detected a few times. This chain uses TRBV7-2 with TRBJ2-1; no clear D gene. V was shortened by 2 bases and J by 2 bases, with 13 bases between the two germline ends. The germline V gene encodes CDR1 SGHTA and CDR2 FQGNSA. This CDR3 region has 16 residues. CDR3 in DNA: TGTGCCAGCAGCTTAATACCGCGAGTCCCCTACAATGAGCAGTTCTTC. It translates to CASSLIPRVPYNEQFF.

The rearrangement links TRBV20-1 to TRBJ2-1, with D possibly matching TRBD2 (6 bases). Germline V CDR1 and CDR2: DFQATT, SNEGSKA (reference sequence). Trimming removed 3 bases from V and 6 bases from J, with 9 bases in between. This CDR3 is 12 amino acids long. CDR3 loop: CSARSGGNEQFF. The CDR3 region has the DNA TGCAGTGCTAGGTCCGGGGGCAATGAGCAGTTCTTC.

This chain uses TRBV30 with TRBJ1-1; unclear D gene. This CDR3 is built from 14 residues. Per the germline V gene, CDR1 is GTSNPN and CDR2 is SVGIG (reference sequence). V lost 0 bases and J 2 bases, leaving 10 bases between the germline ends. The CDR3 bases are TGTGCCTGGAGTGTACGATCCCTAAACACTGAAGCTTTCTTT. Residues: CAWSVRSLNTEAFF.

This chain's CDR3 is CASSYSRANEQYF. DNA of the CDR3: TGTGCCAGCAGTTACAGCAGGGCCAACGAGCAGTACTTC. V and J are TRBV6-5 and TRBJ2-7, with D possibly TRBD1 on 5 matching bases. The germline V gene encodes CDR1 MNHEY and CDR2 SVGAGI. This CDR3 region has 13 residues. The V end lost 2 bases, the J end lost 5 bases, and 10 bases lay between the germline ends.

The J gene is TRBJ2-1, the V gene TRBV5-1, with 12 bases identical to TRBD2. The tail of the sequence fits TRBJ2-7 better, so the J call may be wrong. CDR1 and CDR2 from the germline V gene are SGHRS and YFSETQ. This CDR3 region has 16 residues. The CDR3: CASSYALAGGDNEQYF. The CDR3 bases are TGCGCCAGCAGCTACGCACTAGCGGGGGGCGACAATGAGCAGTACTTC.

This clonotype came up a few times. V and J are TRBV20-1 and TRBJ1-4, with no clear D. CDR1 is DFQATT, CDR2 SNEGSKA, per germline (reference sequence). The CDR3 consists of 11 residues. The CDR3 nucleotides are TGCAGCACCCCGGCGAATGAAAAACTGTTTTTT. Its protein product is CSTPANEKLFF.

The chain links TRBV5-6 to TRBJ2-2, with 11 bases aligning to TRBD2. CDR1 is SGHDT, CDR2 YYEEEE, per germline. The CDR3 contains 17 residues. The ends lost 0 bases at V and 3 bases at J; junction bases unmatched: 4. CDR3 in DNA: TGTGCCAGCAGCTTGGAGGGACTAGCGGAATACACCGGGGAGCTGTTTTTT. This codes for CASSLEGLAEYTGELFF.

Points on this clonotype: An end of the junction differs from the germline gene, which may be a read error. This sequence joins TRBV28 and TRBJ1-4, with TRBD1 matching 7 bases. Germline V lookup: CDR1 MDHEN, CDR2 SYDVKM. The CDR3 runs 15 residues. The CDR3 spells CASTTPTGTNEELFF. CDR3 nucleotide sequence: TGTGCCAGCACCACGCCGACAGGGACTAATGAAGAACTGTTTTTT.

The J gene is TRBJ1-2, the V gene TRBV16; D is unclear. This CDR3 is 12 amino acids long. V lost 6 bases and J 2 bases, leaving 7 bases between the germline ends. Germline CDR1 and CDR2: KGHSY and FQNENV. The CDR3 is CASRGLNYGYTF. The CDR3 DNA sequence: TGTGCCAGCAGAGGCCTGAACTATGGCTACACCTTC.

The sample holds a few counts of this clonotype. V gene TRBV29-1 combines with J gene TRBJ1-2; TRBD1 agrees at 7 bases. With 5 bases clipped from V and 3 bases from J, the junction kept 6 bases outside the gene matches. This CDR3 contains 13 residues. Germline V gene sequence: CDR1 SQVTM, CDR2 ANQGSEA. CDR3 protein: CSVWAGTDYGYTF. CDR3 nucleotides: TGCAGCGTTTGGGCAGGGACAGACTATGGCTACACCTTC. Full variable domain (rest looked up from reference TRBV29-1 and TRBJ1-2): SAVISQKPSRDICQRGTSLTIQCQVDSQVTMMFWYRQQPGQSLTLIATANQGSEATYESGFVIDKFPISRPNLTFSTLTVSNMSPEDSSIYLCSVWAGTDYGYTFGSGTRLTVV.

The chain recombines TRBV6-2 or TRBV6-3 with TRBJ2-5, with D uncertain. The CDR3 is 11 amino acids. Germline V gene lookup returns CDR1 MNHEY and CDR2 SVGEGT. V was shortened by 7 bases and J by 5 bases, with 8 bases between the two germline ends. The CDR3 here is CASTSAETQYF. The CDR3 nucleotides are TGTGCCAGCACCAGTGCGGAGACCCAGTACTTC.

A remark on this clonotype: A much larger clonotype is one base distant, so this may be a read error. The chain combines TRBV6-5 with TRBJ2-3; TRBD2 might be the D (6 bases). The CDR3 runs 15 residues. CDR1 and CDR2 (germline): MNHEY, SVGAGI. CDR3 region: CANSYSPGLTDTQYF. DNA of the CDR3: TGTGCCAACAGTTACTCGCCGGGACTCACAGATACGCAGTATTTT.

This chain joins TRBV5-1 and TRBJ1-1; 9 bases are shared with TRBD1. With V trimmed by 4 bases and J by 6 bases, 10 bases remained unmatched. The CDR3 is made up of 15 amino acids. Per germline, CDR1 SGHRS and CDR2 YFSETQ. Here the CDR3 DNA reads TGCGCCAGCAGCGTGTTAACAGGGGGCGCCGCTGAAGCTTTCTTT. As protein: CASSVLTGGAAEAFF. Filled out from reference TRBV5-1 and TRBJ1-1, the complete variable domain reads KAGVTQTPRYLIKTRGQQVTLSCSPISGHRSVSWYQQTPGQGLQFLFEYFSETQRNKGNFPGRFSGRQFSNSRSEMNVSTLELGDSALYLCASSVLTGGAAEAFFGQGTRLTVV.

The chain uses TRBV28 and TRBJ1-5, with a possible D match to TRBD1 (5 bases). CDR1 is MDHEN and CDR2 is SYDVKM in the germline V gene. The CDR3 runs 16 residues. V lost 3 bases and J 3 bases, leaving 15 bases between the germline ends. The CDR3 bases are TGTGCCAGCAGTTTTGCGGCCCGGGGCCACAATCAGCCCCAGCATTTT. Translated, it gives CASSFAARGHNQPQHF.

The chain combines TRBV24-1 with TRBJ1-6; D ambiguous. The CDR3 runs 13 residues. Trimming removed 12 bases at V and 0 bases at J, with 8 bases between. The germline V gene encodes CDR1 KGHDR and CDR2 SFDVKD. The DNA of the CDR3 is TGTGCCCCCGGTCCCTCCTATAATTCACCCCTCCACTTT. This translates into CAPGPSYNSPLHF.